This TCR beta chain was captured by sequencing in a study of T cell repertoires in cytomegalovirus infection. In the study overall: Recently identified HLA-C-restricted and well-studied HLA-B-restricted CMV epitopes were used. Shared public TCR beta signatures pointed to both CMV infection and a matching HLA type. Study results and limitations: HLA-C-restricted CMV-specific TCR beta clonotypes were dominant in the ex vivo response. Adding up the frequency of public TCR beta families identified people who carried CMV plus the relevant HLA.

TCRdb fed the reads into MiXCR, producing one record per CDR3 protein. Of roughly 120,000 distinct CDR3 sequences listed, 25% to 35% are singletons. CDR3 length: 15 amino acids. V lost 6 bases and J lost 4; bases outside the gene matches: 12. Germline V gene lookup returns CDR1 LNHDA and CDR2 SQIVND (reference sequence). In regard to this clonotype: Its cognate antigen is unknown.

The clonotype originates from a human donor in good health (CMV status not recorded). Some clones in this sample may be carry-over from other donors' samples. The rearrangement uses TRBV19 and TRBJ2-7; 7 bases are a match to TRBD1. The specimen comprised CD8+ T cells from cultured PBMCs, sampled from culture after CMV antigen stimulation. CDR3 coding DNA: TGTGCCAGTAGGACTACCGGGACAGTGGGTTACGAGCAGTACTTC. Protein: CASRTTGTVGYEQYF.